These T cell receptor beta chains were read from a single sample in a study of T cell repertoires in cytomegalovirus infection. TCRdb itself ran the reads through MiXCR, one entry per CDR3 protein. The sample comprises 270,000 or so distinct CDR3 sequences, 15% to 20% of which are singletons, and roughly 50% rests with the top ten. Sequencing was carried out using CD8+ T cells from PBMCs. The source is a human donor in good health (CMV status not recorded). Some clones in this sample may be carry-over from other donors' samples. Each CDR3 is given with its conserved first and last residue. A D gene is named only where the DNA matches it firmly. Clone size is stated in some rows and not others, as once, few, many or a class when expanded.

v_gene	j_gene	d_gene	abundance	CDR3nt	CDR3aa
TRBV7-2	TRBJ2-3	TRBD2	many	TGTGCCAGCAGCTTAGGCGGCGGGGGGGCTCGGGTTGATACGCAGTATTTT	CASSLGGGGARVDTQYF
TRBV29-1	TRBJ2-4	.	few	TGCAGCGTGCCGGCGGGGGCGGAAAACATTCAGTACTTC	CSVPAGAENIQYF
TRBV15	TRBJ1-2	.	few	TGTGCCACCAGCCCATCCCATGGCAGTTCCTATGGCTACACCTTC	CATSPSHGSSYGYTF
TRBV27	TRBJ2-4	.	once	TGTGCCAGCAGGGGGAGGCTAGCCAAAAACATTCAGTACTTC	CASRGRLAKNIQYF
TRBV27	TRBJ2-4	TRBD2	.	TGTGCCAGCAGTTCGCTGACGGGGGGAAGGGTAGAAAACATTCAGTACTTC	CASSSLTGGRVENIQYF
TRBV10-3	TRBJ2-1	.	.	TGTGCCATCAGTGAGCCCGACGCGGTGGTCTACAATGAGCAGTTCTTC	CAISEPDAVVYNEQFF
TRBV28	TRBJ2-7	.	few	TGTGCCCATTCTTCTTCATACGAGCAGTACTTC	CAHSSSYEQYF
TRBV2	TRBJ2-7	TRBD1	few	TGTGCCAGCAGTGGCAGGGGGCACGAGCAGTACTTC	CASSGRGHEQYF
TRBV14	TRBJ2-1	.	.	TGTGCCAGCAGCGGTGGGGGGCCCAACTCCTACAATGAGCAGTTCTTC	CASSGGGPNSYNEQFF
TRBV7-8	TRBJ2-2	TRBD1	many	TGTGCCGGGACGACAGGGGCCTACACCGGGGAGCTGTTTTTT	CAGTTGAYTGELFF
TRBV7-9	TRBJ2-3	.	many	TGTGCCAGCAGCTTAGCGGGGGGATTCACAGATACGCAGTATTTT	CASSLAGGFTDTQYF
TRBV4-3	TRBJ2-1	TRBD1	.	TGCGCCAGCAGCCAAGGTCCGGGACAGTCATCCTACAATGAGCAGTTCTTC	CASSQGPGQSSYNEQFF
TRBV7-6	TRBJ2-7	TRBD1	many	TGTGCCAGCAGCTTAAGCGCCGGGACAGAACGCTACGAGCAGTACTTC	CASSLSAGTERYEQYF
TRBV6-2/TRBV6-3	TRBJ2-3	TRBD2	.	TGTGCCAGCAGTTACTCAAGACTAGCGGGGGGCGACACAGATACGCAGTATTTT	CASSYSRLAGGDTDTQYF
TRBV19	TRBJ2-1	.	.	TGTGCCAGTAGTATAGAAGGTAGCTACAATGAGCAGTTCTTC	CASSIEGSYNEQFF
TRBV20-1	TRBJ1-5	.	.	TGCAGTGCCCACCTAACAGGTCAGCCCCAGCATTTT	CSAHLTGQPQHF
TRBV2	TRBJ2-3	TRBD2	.	TGTGCCAGCACCAATCCCCACCTAAGCGGGGGAAACACAGATACGCAGTATTTT	CASTNPHLSGGNTDTQYF
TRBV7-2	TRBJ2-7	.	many	TGTGCCAGCAGCTTAGTGCAGGGGTCCTCCTACGAGCAGTACTTC	CASSLVQGSSYEQYF
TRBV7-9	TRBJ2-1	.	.	TGTGCCAGCAGCTTAGTTCCCAGGACGCCTTACAATGAGCAGTTCTTC	CASSLVPRTPYNEQFF
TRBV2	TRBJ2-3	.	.	TGTGCCAGCAGGTCAATCCCAGGGGAAACTAGAACAGATACGCAGTATTTT	CASRSIPGETRTDTQYF
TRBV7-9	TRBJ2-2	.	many	TGTGCCATCCGGGGGAGCACCGGGGAGCTGTTTTTT	CAIRGSTGELFF
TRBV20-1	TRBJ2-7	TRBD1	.	TGCAGTGCTAGACCAGGGGGCTTCTACGAGCAGTACTTC	CSARPGGFYEQYF
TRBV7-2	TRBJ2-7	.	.	TGTGCCAGCAGCTTCCGAGCGGGTAACTCCTACGAGCAGTACTTC	CASSFRAGNSYEQYF
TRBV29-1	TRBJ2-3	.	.	TGCAGCGTTGATGAGGGAGTCACAGATACGCAGTATTTT	CSVDEGVTDTQYF
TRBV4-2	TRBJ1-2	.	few	TGTGCCAGCAGCCAAGATAGGAATACTAACTATGGCTACACCTTC	CASSQDRNTNYGYTF
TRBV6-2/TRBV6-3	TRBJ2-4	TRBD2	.	TGTGCCAGCAGTTACTCGAAGGGACTAGTAACAGACATTCAGTACTTC	CASSYSKGLVTDIQYF
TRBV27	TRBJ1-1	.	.	TGTGCCAGCAGTTTACAAGGGCAGAAAGCTTTCTTT	CASSLQGQKAFF
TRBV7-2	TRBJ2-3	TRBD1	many	TGTGCCACCCAGACTTCCCCAGGGGGAAGCACAGATACGCAGTATTTT	CATQTSPGGSTDTQYF
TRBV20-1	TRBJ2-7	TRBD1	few	TGCAGTGCTAGCCCCCCTGACAGGGTCCCAAAGTACTTC	CSASPPDRVPKYF
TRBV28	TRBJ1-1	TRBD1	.	TGTGCCAGCAGTTTGAGAACAGGGGTCACTGAAGCTTTCTTT	CASSLRTGVTEAFF
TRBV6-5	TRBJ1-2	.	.	TGTGCCAGCAGGGACCTATTTCGTAGCTATGGCTACACCTTC	CASRDLFRSYGYTF
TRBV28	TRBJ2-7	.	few	TGTGCCAGCAACCTACCCGGACGGCCTGAGGACTTC	CASNLPGRPEDF
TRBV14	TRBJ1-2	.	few	TGTGCCAGCAGCCCTCATGCCAACTATGGCTACACCTTC	CASSPHANYGYTF
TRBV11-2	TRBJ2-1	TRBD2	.	TGTGCCAGCAGCTTATTCCTAGCGGGAGGCAATGAGCAGTTCTTC	CASSLFLAGGNEQFF